This T cell receptor (beta chain) stems from a study of graft-versus-host responses after intestinal transplantation. Across the study: Among the recipients, transplants were multivisceral, liver-intestinal, or isolated intestinal. Anti-thymocyte globulin induction preceded three to four years of tacrolimus and steroid maintenance in all recipients. Study conclusions and caveats: Within allografts, high graft-versus-host to host-versus-graft clonal ratios were seen among patients with graft-donor T cell macrochimerism. Circulating GvH clone levels at their peak were associated with HvG declines (early post-transplant).

The CDR3 runs 12 residues. Trimming left V 2 bases short and J 6 bases short, with 5 bases between. Germline CDR1 and CDR2: SGHVS and FQNEAQ. Of note for this clone: Its antigen is unknown.

Method: immunoSEQ multiplex PCR; TCRdb's copy keeps in-frame clones and lacks some. This table holds approximately 88,000 clones, approximately 87% found once. This chain uses TRBV7-8 with TRBJ1-5, with D unclear. The sample consisted of unstimulated CD4+ T cells sorted from spleen or lymph node cells, taken before intestinal transplant. The receptor's source is a human donor who received an intestinal transplant. CDR3 sequence (DNA): TGTGCCAGCAGCTTAATCTCTCAGCCCCAGCATTTT. This translates into CASSLISQPQHF.